The 30 T cell receptor beta chains presented below share a single source sample, sequenced in a study of beta chain features in type 1 diabetes. As every portion of the isolated RNA was reverse transcribed, the sequencing read expressed TCRB transcripts. The data were produced by immunoSEQ multiplex PCR, yet TCRdb's version contains in-frame clones alone and is incomplete. The data hold about 290,000 clones, with under 8.5% observed a single time. Sample: central memory CD4+ T cells from blood. These receptor sequences come from a woman under 30 in good health.

This clone turned up a few times. The chain's CDR3 is CASSRQGVATGELFF. CDR3 DNA sequence: TGTGCCAGCAGTCGACAGGGGGTAGCGACCGGGGAGCTGTTTTTT. The chain uses TRBV2 and TRBJ2-2; TRBD1 aligns across 9 bases. The CDR3 is 15 residues long. V lost 5 bases and J lost 5; bases outside the gene matches: 6. Germline assignment: CDR1 SNHLY and CDR2 FYNNEI.

Concerning this clone: Germline is not matched at one junction end, which may reflect a read error. V and J are TRBV10-3 and TRBJ2-4, with D tentatively TRBD1 (6 bases). The CDR3 has 12 residues. The germline V gene encodes CDR1 ENHRY and CDR2 SYGVKD. CDR3 protein: CASSDRKNIQYF. In DNA form, the CDR3 reads TGTGCCAGCAGTGACAGGAAAAACATTCAGTACTTC.

The rearrangement joins TRBV28 to TRBJ1-5; D remains unclear. CDR1 and CDR2 (germline): MDHEN, SYDVKM. The CDR3 has 16 amino acids. Between the trimmed V and J ends, which lost 1 base and 0 bases, there was a span of 10 bases. CDR3 sequence reads: CASSLYRAGSNQPQHF. In nucleotides, the CDR3 is TGTGCCAGCAGTTTATACCGGGCAGGTAGCAATCAGCCCCAGCATTTT.

This clone was detected only a few times. This sequence joins TRBV7-2 and TRBJ1-2; 7 bases are shared with TRBD1. The trim removed 0 bases at V and 4 bases at J, leaving 8 bases unmatched. Germline-derived CDR1 and CDR2 are SGHTA and FQGNSA. This CDR3 region has 16 residues. Here the CDR3 DNA reads TGTGCCAGCAGCTTAGCAACAGGGGTATCCGCCTATGGCTACACCTTC. Residues: CASSLATGVSAYGYTF.

In this sample, this clone turned up a few times. The rearrangement joins TRBV5-1 to TRBJ2-3; 8 bases agree with TRBD2. Germline CDR1 is SGHRS and CDR2 is YFSETQ. J gave up 0 bases and V 4 bases, and 7 bases lay outside the gene matches. This CDR3 is built from 16 residues. The CDR3 coding sequence is TGCGCCAGCAGCCCACTGGCGGGGGGTAGCACAGATACGCAGTATTTT. This sequence encodes CASSPLAGGSTDTQYF. The full variable domain, in which reference TRBV5-1 and TRBJ2-3 provide the parts outside the CDR3, is KAGVTQTPRYLIKTRGQQVTLSCSPISGHRSVSWYQQTPGQGLQFLFEYFSETQRNKGNFPGRFSGRQFSNSRSEMNVSTLELGDSALYLCASSPLAGGSTDTQYFGPGTRLTVL.

This clone was counted a few times. The chain carries TRBV6-5 and TRBJ2-2; D uncertain. This CDR3 region has 15 residues. CDR1 and CDR2 from the germline V gene are MNHEY and SVGAGI. Between the trimmed V and J ends, which lost 5 bases and 7 bases, there was a span of 17 bases. CDR3 sequence: CASSTRPWPLGELFF. The CDR3 DNA follows: TGTGCCAGCAGTACCCGACCGTGGCCCCTCGGGGAGCTGTTTTTT.

V gene TRBV28 combines with J gene TRBJ2-3; D not resolved. CDR3 size: 13 residues. Germline CDR1 is MDHEN and CDR2 is SYDVKM. The ends were cut back, 6 bases at V and 0 bases at J, with 7 bases in the middle. CDR3 sequence: CASREGSTDTQYF. CDR3 coding DNA: TGTGCCAGCAGGGAAGGAAGCACAGATACGCAGTATTTT.

This clone was recorded a few times. J is TRBJ2-7 and V is TRBV29-1; 10 nucleotides line up with TRBD2. The CDR3 contains 14 residues. Germline V lookup: CDR1 SQVTM, CDR2 ANQGSEA. Trimming took 3 bases from V and 3 from J; bases not matched to a gene: 5. The CDR3 bases are TGCAGCGTTGACCTAGCGGGAGTGGGCTACGAGCAGTACTTC. Its translation is CSVDLAGVGYEQYF.

This clone was seen at least ten times. This chain links TRBV10-3 with TRBJ2-3; D might be TRBD1 or TRBD2, each matching 5 bases. This CDR3 region has 15 residues. Trimming took 0 bases from V and 2 from J, leaving 9 bases between them. The germline gives CDR1 ENHRY, CDR2 SYGVKD. The CDR3 spells CAISESTGPTDTQYF. DNA for the CDR3: TGTGCCATCAGTGAGTCGACGGGACCCACAGATACGCAGTATTTT.

This clone was picked up a small number of times. Here the CDR3 reads CASSRSTVYEQYF. The DNA of the CDR3 is TGTGCCAGCAGCCGTAGTACTGTCTACGAGCAGTACTTC. The gene calls are TRBV7-2 and TRBJ2-5; D ambiguous. The end of the DNA fits TRBJ2-7 better, so the J call may be wrong. The CDR3 loop spans 13 amino acids. Germline CDR1 and CDR2: SGHTA and FQGNSA.

Details on this clone: The conserved closing phenylalanine or tryptophan is absent in this CDR3, likely reflecting a read error. The DNA is left out, because the CDR3 cannot be placed on it with certainty; the CDR3 is given as TCRdb lists it. The chain recombines TRBV7-3 with TRBJ2-7; TRBD1, the table's D call, lacks a check against the DNA. The CDR3 length equals 10 residues, ends included. Germline V lookup: CDR1 SGHTA, CDR2 FQGTGA. CDR3 amino acids: CASSLTAWPI.

This clone showed up many times. Written as DNA, the CDR3 is TGTGCCAGCAGCTTTCAATTAGCGGGTTTGGAGACCCAGTACTTC. This translates into CASSFQLAGLETQYF. V gene TRBV7-9 combines with J gene TRBJ2-5; 7 bases map to TRBD2. The ends lost 3 bases at V and 5 bases at J; junction bases unmatched: 9. Looked up from germline, CDR1 is SEHNR and CDR2 is FQNEAQ (reference sequence). The CDR3 loop spans 15 amino acids.

This chain joins TRBV7-2 and TRBJ1-2; no clear D. The CDR3 extends over 13 amino acids. Per the germline V gene, CDR1 is SGHTA and CDR2 is FQGNSA. V was shortened by 5 bases and J by 1 base, with 8 bases between the two germline ends. The CDR3 DNA sequence: TGTGCCAGCAGCCGACGGAATAACTATGGCTACACCTTC. Protein: CASSRRNNYGYTF.

This chain uses TRBV7-8 with TRBJ1-1; maybe TRBD1 (6 bases). V gave up 3 bases and J gave up 6 bases, with 14 bases separating them. CDR1 is SGHVS, CDR2 FQNEAQ, per germline. The CDR3 has 14 amino acids. The CDR3 DNA reads TGTGCCAGCAGCTTTCTCACAGGGTCGGCTGAAGCTTTCTTT. Its translation: CASSFLTGSAEAFF.

This clone was observed at least ten times. The chain is built from TRBV7-9 and TRBJ2-3, with 12 bases fitting TRBD2. V lost 5 bases, J lost 6 bases, and 9 bases stayed unmatched. The CDR3 covers 16 residues. Germline CDR1 is SEHNR and CDR2 is FQNEAQ (reference sequence). The CDR3 protein is CASSRWTSGIGDTQYF. DNA of the CDR3: TGTGCCAGCAGCCGCTGGACTAGCGGGATTGGTGATACGCAGTATTTT.

This clone was counted a few times. V usage is TRBV6-1 and J usage is TRBJ1-1; the D gene is possibly TRBD1 (6 bases). This CDR3 spans 14 amino acids. Germline CDR1 MNHNS, CDR2 SASEGT. Between the trimmed V and J ends, which lost 7 bases and 2 bases, there was a span of 14 bases. The CDR3 bases are TGTGCCAGCAAGGTGGGGGGGCTAAACACTGAAGCTTTCTTT. Translated: CASKVGGLNTEAFF.

On this clone itself: Other nucleotide sequences from this sample produce the same CDR3. This chain links TRBV29-1 with TRBJ1-4, with a weak D call TRBD1 (5 bases). Trimming pared 5 bases from V and 5 bases from J, leaving 9 bases between. The CDR3 loop spans 12 amino acids. Per germline, CDR1 SQVTM and CDR2 ANQGSEA. The CDR3 spells CSVQGLNEKLFF. CDR3 in DNA: TGCAGCGTTCAGGGTTTAAATGAAAAACTGTTTTTT.

The chain has TRBV29-1 and TRBJ1-2; the match to TRBD1 covers 10 bases. Per the germline V gene, CDR1 is SQVTM and CDR2 is ANQGSEA. The J segment lost 3 bases and the V segment lost 7 bases, leaving 5 bases of the junction unmatched. The CDR3 is 13 residues long. The chain's CDR3 is CSGWDRGDYGYTF. CDR3 sequence (DNA): TGCAGCGGTTGGGACAGGGGTGACTATGGCTACACCTTC.

Comment on this clone: One junction end disagrees with the germline gene, perhaps due to a read error. The chain couples TRBV7-8 to TRBJ1-2, with 7 bases aligning to TRBD1. Germline V gives CDR1 SGHVS, CDR2 FQNEAQ. The CDR3 sequence is 13 residues long. CDR3 residues: CASSRPGTEGIPF. The CDR3 DNA follows: TGTGCCAGCAGCCGACCCGGGACAGAGGGAATTCCCTTC.

J is TRBJ2-1 and V is TRBV9, with TRBD2 identical over 8 bases. This CDR3 region has 13 residues. The ends lost 5 bases at V and 9 bases at J; junction bases unmatched: 7. Looked up from germline, CDR1 is SGDLS and CDR2 is YYNGEE. The chain's CDR3 is CASRGTSEGEQFF. CDR3 in DNA: TGTGCCAGCAGGGGGACTAGTGAGGGTGAGCAGTTCTTC.

This chain joins TRBV30 and TRBJ1-3; D is perhaps TRBD1 (5 bases). The V and J ends lost 4 bases and 2 bases respectively, with 15 bases between them. Germline CDR1 reads GTSNPN; CDR2 reads SVGIG (reference sequence). The CDR3 is made up of 15 amino acids. The CDR3 here is CAWTRMGPTGNTIYF. CDR3 sequence (DNA): TGTGCCTGGACTAGGATGGGGCCTACTGGAAACACCATATATTTT.

The chain couples TRBV15 to TRBJ2-3; 13 bases agree with TRBD2. The V segment lost 9 bases and the J segment 3 bases; nucleotides outside the gene matches: 9. Germline CDR1 and CDR2: LNHNV and YYDKDF (reference sequence). The CDR3 loop spans 16 amino acids. CDR3 sequence: CATTSGRRGVTDTQYF. In DNA, the CDR3 is TGTGCCACGACTAGCGGGAGGCGGGGGGTGACAGATACGCAGTATTTT.

This clone was counted only a few times. The V gene is TRBV7-2, the J gene TRBJ2-7; D possibly corresponds to TRBD1 (5 bases). Deletions cut 1 base from V and 2 bases from J, with 12 bases between. The CDR3 is 15 residues long. Germline V CDR1 and CDR2: SGHTA, FQGNSA. The CDR3, as DNA: TGTGCCAGCAGCTTAGATAGGGGCAGGACCTACGAGCAGTACTTC. It encodes CASSLDRGRTYEQYF.

This clone was seen more than once but under ten times. This rearrangement joins TRBV7-2 to TRBJ2-5; no definite D call. CDR1 is SGHTA and CDR2 is FQGNSA in the germline V gene. Trimming left V 5 bases short and J 2 bases short, with 12 bases between. This CDR3 has 14 amino acids. The CDR3 loop is CASSLNGKQETQYF. For the CDR3, the DNA is TGTGCCAGCAGCCTGAACGGTAAACAAGAGACCCAGTACTTC.

The rearrangement links TRBV6-1 to TRBJ2-7; no definite D call. Trimming took 2 bases from V and 0 from J, leaving 11 bases between them. In germline, CDR1 is MNHNS, CDR2 SASEGT. CDR3 length: 15 amino acids. The CDR3 spells CASSENWTGSYEQYV. The CDR3, as DNA: TGTGCCAGCAGTGAAAATTGGACGGGCTCCTACGAGCAGTACGTC.

This clone appeared a few times. This chain connects TRBV6-6 to TRBJ2-1; D remains unclear. Trimming took off 3 bases at V and 0 bases at J, with 9 bases between the two ends. The germline V gene encodes CDR1 MNHNY and CDR2 SVGAGI (reference sequence). CDR3 length: 15 amino acids. CDR3 in DNA: TGTGCCAGCAGTTATGAGATTCCCTCCTACAATGAGCAGTTCTTC. Protein: CASSYEIPSYNEQFF.

This chain uses TRBV28 with TRBJ1-2; TRBD1 matches at 8 bases. Germline CDR1 is MDHEN and CDR2 is SYDVKM. This CDR3 comprises 13 residues. J gave up 7 bases and V 7 bases, and 8 bases lay outside the gene matches. The CDR3 nucleotides are TGTGCCAGCACCGACAGGGGATCTGCTGGCTACACCTTC. The encoded protein is CASTDRGSAGYTF.

CDR3 sequence (DNA): TGTGCCAGCAGGGACCGGCCCAGGGCTGGTAATCAGCCCCAGCATTTT. Translating gives CASRDRPRAGNQPQHF. The chain links TRBV6-6 to TRBJ1-5; a possible D gene is TRBD1 (5 bases). CDR1 is MNHNY and CDR2 is SVGAGI in the germline V gene (reference sequence). Trimming cost V 6 bases and J 4 bases, with 19 bases left between them. The CDR3 has 16 amino acids.

This clone showed up just a few times. Within the sample, other DNA sequences also encode this same CDR3. Written as DNA, the CDR3 is TGTGCCAGCAGAGGCGGAGGGAGCACAGATACGCAGTATTTT. Amino acid sequence: CASRGGGSTDTQYF. The chain employs TRBV6-5 and TRBJ2-3; D may be TRBD2 (6 bases). Trimming removed 6 bases from V and 0 bases from J, with 10 bases in between. The CDR3 length is 14 residues. Germline V gene data show CDR1 as MNHEY and CDR2 as SVGAGI.

The table lists this clone with a few counts. The CDR3 spells CASSLNLKNEQFF. The CDR3 nucleotides are TGTGCCAGCAGCTTAAATCTGAAGAATGAGCAGTTCTTC. The J gene is TRBJ2-1, the V gene TRBV5-4, with D uncertain. Per the germline V gene, CDR1 is SGHNT and CDR2 is YYREEE (reference sequence). This CDR3 is 13 amino acids long. Trimming took off 2 bases at V and 7 bases at J, with 10 bases between the two ends.